Following are 21 T cell receptor beta chains from one sample sequenced in a study of cytomegalovirus exposure and HLA in healthy donors. PCR was performed using 60 Vbeta and 13 Jbeta primers. The repertoire was sequenced with immunoSEQ multiplex PCR; TCRdb's copy has only in-frame clones and lacks some. The repertoire holds some 200,000 clones, with roughly four fifths as singletons. Sequencing used PBMCs. These receptors came from a middle-aged woman in good health and CMV-seronegative.

In this sample, this clone turned up a few times. V and J are TRBV28 and TRBJ1-4; D is possibly TRBD1 (5 bases). The CDR3 contains 14 residues. The germline V gene encodes CDR1 MDHEN and CDR2 SYDVKM. V was cut by 10 bases and J by 11 bases, with 23 bases left in between. The CDR3 sequence: CAIKDPQERGKLFF. CDR3 sequence (DNA): TGTGCCATAAAGGACCCTCAGGAAAGGGGCAAACTGTTTTTT.

The rearrangement uses TRBV27 and TRBJ1-4; tentatively, D is TRBD1 (5 bases). CDR3 length: 14 amino acids. Germline values: CDR1 MNHEY, CDR2 SMNVEV (reference sequence). Deletions cut 6 bases from V and 5 bases from J, with 13 bases between. CDR3 sequence (DNA): TGTGCCAGCAGCCCGGGACTGACCAATGAAAAACTGTTTTTT. Amino acids: CASSPGLTNEKLFF. Based on the CDR3 plus reference TRBV27 and TRBJ1-4, the full variable domain is EAQVTQNPRYLITVTGKKLTVTCSQNMNHEYMSWYRQDPGLGLRQIYYSMNVEVTDKGDVPEGYKVSRKEKRNFPLILESPSPNQTSLYFCASSPGLTNEKLFFGSGTQLSVL.

The V and J genes are TRBV6-5 and TRBJ2-3; 9 bases match TRBD1. With V trimmed by 6 bases and J by 6 bases, 10 bases remained unmatched. The CDR3 has 15 residues. Germline loops: CDR1 MNHEY, CDR2 SVGAGI. The CDR3 nucleotides read TGTGCCAGCAGCTTAACCCGGGACAGGGTCGATACGCAGTATTTT. Its translation is CASSLTRDRVDTQYF.

The rearrangement joins TRBV4-1 to TRBJ2-2, with 8 bases lining up with TRBD2. Germline CDR1 MGHRA, CDR2 YSYEKL. The V gene end was trimmed by 7 bases and the J gene end by 1 base; junction bases not matched to a gene: 11. The CDR3 loop spans 17 amino acids. CDR3 amino acids: CASTLSGSGGNTGELFF. The CDR3 coding sequence is TGCGCCAGCACCCTTTCGGGGAGCGGGGGGAACACCGGGGAGCTGTTTTTT.

This chain connects TRBV29-1 to TRBJ1-4; 7 bases are a match to TRBD1. The ends lost 6 bases at V and 5 bases at J; junction bases unmatched: 0. Germline-derived CDR1 and CDR2 are SQVTM and ANQGSEA. The CDR3 spans 11 residues. DNA of the CDR3: TGCAGCGTGGACAGGAATGAAAAACTGTTTTTT. Its translation is CSVDRNEKLFF.

Notes on this clone: An end of the junction differs from the germline gene, which may be a read error. The chain couples TRBV30 to TRBJ1-4; TRBD1 aligns across 10 bases. From germline, CDR1 is GTSNPN and CDR2 SVGIG (reference sequence). CDR3 length: 12 residues. CDR3 nucleotide sequence: TGTGCCTGGAGTGGCCCGGGACAGGGGAAGGGTTTT. Translating it yields CAWSGPGQGKGF.

The sample holds a few counts of this clone. The chain has TRBV6-1 and TRBJ1-3; 7 bases are a match to TRBD1. The CDR3 is 14 residues long. With 4 bases clipped from V and 3 bases from J, the junction kept 3 bases outside the gene matches. Per germline, CDR1 MNHNS and CDR2 SASEGT. CDR3 in amino acids: CASSAAGGGNTIYF. DNA of the CDR3: TGTGCCAGCAGTGCTGCAGGGGGTGGAAACACCATATATTTT.

This chain joins TRBV19 and TRBJ2-3; maybe TRBD1 (5 bases). The CDR3 runs 13 residues. Germline CDR1 LNHDA, CDR2 SQIVND (reference sequence). The V end lost 4 bases, the J end lost 7 bases, and 12 bases lay between the germline ends. The CDR3 region has the DNA TGTGCCAGTAGTAGGGGCGGCCGAAATACGCAGTATTTT. Protein: CASSRGGRNTQYF.

The CDR3 bases are TGTGCCCAGAAGGACAGGGGATATACTGAAGCTTTCTTT. Its translation is CAQKDRGYTEAFF. The rearrangement uses TRBV30 and TRBJ1-1; the match to TRBD1 covers 9 bases. The CDR3 is 13 residues long. Germline trimming cut 8 bases from V and 5 bases from J; bases unmatched to any gene: 9. In germline, CDR1 is GTSNPN, CDR2 SVGIG (reference sequence).

This clone was seen a handful of times. The rearrangement uses TRBV15 and TRBJ2-7; perhaps TRBD1 as D (6 bases). This CDR3 has 12 amino acids. Trimming removed 4 bases at V and 7 bases at J, with 11 bases between. CDR1 is LNHNV and CDR2 is YYDKDF in the germline V gene (reference sequence). The CDR3 DNA is TGTGCCACCAGCACAACAGGGAGTGAGCAGTACTTC. Its translation: CATSTTGSEQYF.

The CDR3 spells CASSPIGGITDTQYF. CDR3 DNA: TGTGCCAGCTCCCCCATTGGCGGAATCACAGATACGCAGTATTTT. The gene calls are TRBV18 and TRBJ2-3; D gene uncertain. The germline CDR1 and CDR2 sequences are KGHSH and LQKENI. V shed 6 bases and J shed 2 bases, with 15 bases lying between them. The CDR3 sequence is 15 residues long.

A few counts support this clone. The rearrangement uses TRBV10-3 and TRBJ1-5, with D perhaps TRBD1 (6 bases). CDR1 ENHRY and CDR2 SYGVKD come from the germline V gene. The germline V and J ends were trimmed by 3 bases and 4 bases, with 10 bases remaining between them. The length of the CDR3 is 14 residues. In nucleotides, the CDR3 is TGTGCCATCAGTGACGGACAGCAAAATCAGCCCCAGCATTTT. Protein: CAISDGQQNQPQHF.

V and J are TRBV28 and TRBJ2-6, with D perhaps matching TRBD2 (6 bases). Trimming cost V 3 bases and J 4 bases, with 16 bases left between them. In germline, CDR1 is MDHEN, CDR2 SYDVKM. The CDR3 has 17 amino acids. CDR3 in amino acids: CASSLEGKGDGANVLTF. The CDR3 DNA reads as TGTGCCAGCAGTTTGGAGGGAAAAGGGGACGGGGCCAACGTCCTGACTTTC.

The chain links TRBV5-8 to TRBJ2-3; 11 nucleotides match TRBD1. Germline values: CDR1 SGHTS, CDR2 YDEGEE. V lost 8 bases, J lost 4 bases, and 6 bases stayed unmatched. The CDR3 has 14 amino acids. The chain's CDR3 is CARGQGVFADTQYF. The DNA for the CDR3 is TGTGCCAGGGGACAGGGGGTTTTCGCAGATACGCAGTATTTT.

About this clone itself: The sample contains more than one DNA sequence encoding this CDR3. The chain combines TRBV18 with TRBJ2-7, with a possible D match to TRBD2 (6 bases). This CDR3 is built from 13 residues. V was shortened by 3 bases and J by 4 bases, with 10 bases between the two germline ends. The germline V gene has CDR1 KGHSH and CDR2 LQKENI. The CDR3 sequence: CASSPGTDYEQYF. CDR3 sequence (DNA): TGTGCCAGCTCACCTGGGACTGATTACGAGCAGTACTTC. The complete variable domain, with remaining parts taken from reference TRBV18 and TRBJ2-7, reads NAGVMQNPRHLVRRRGQEARLRCSPMKGHSHVYWYRQLPEEGLKFMVYLQKENIIDESGMPKERFSAEFPKEGPSILRIQQVVRGDSAAYFCASSPGTDYEQYFGPGTRLTVT.

The V call is TRBV28, the J call TRBJ1-1; D not resolved. V gave up 7 bases and J gave up 1 base, with 13 bases separating them. This CDR3 contains 14 residues. Germline CDR1 MDHEN, CDR2 SYDVKM. CDR3 DNA sequence: TGTGCCAGCACCGTCGGAACGGGGAACACTGAAGCTTTCTTT. This translates into CASTVGTGNTEAFF.

The J gene is TRBJ2-1, the V gene TRBV4-1, with D tentatively TRBD1 (5 bases). V was pared by 0 bases and J by 0 bases, with 9 bases between. Germline values: CDR1 MGHRA, CDR2 YSYEKL. CDR3 length equals 16 residues. CDR3 in amino acids: CASSQDQGLSYNEQFF. The CDR3 DNA reads as TGCGCCAGCAGCCAAGATCAGGGTCTCTCCTACAATGAGCAGTTCTTC.

This rearrangement joins TRBV30 to TRBJ1-2, with 7 bases fitting TRBD1. Per germline, CDR1 GTSNPN and CDR2 SVGIG (reference sequence). CDR3 size: 14 residues. J lost 7 bases, V lost 4 bases, and 12 bases had no gene match. CDR3 nucleotide sequence: TGTGCCTGGACTATGACAGGGAGGCTCTCTGGCTACACCTTC. Its protein is CAWTMTGRLSGYTF. The variable domain in full, with the rest retrieved from reference TRBV30 and TRBJ1-2, is SQTIHQWPATLVQPVGSPLSLECTVEGTSNPNLYWYRQAAGRGLQLLFYSVGIGQISSEVPQNLSASRPQDRQFILSSKKLLLSDSGFYLCAWTMTGRLSGYTFGSGTRLTVV.

This clone was observed a single time. The chain employs TRBV5-6 and TRBJ2-6; 7 bases match TRBD2. CDR1 and CDR2 from the germline V gene are SGHDT and YYEEEE. The CDR3 runs to 18 residues. V shed 3 bases and J 1 base; nucleotides not matched to a gene: 10. The CDR3 DNA is TGTGCCAGCAGCTCTTTCTGGCGGGAGTTATCTGGGGCCAACGTCCTGACTTTC. It yields the protein CASSSFWRELSGANVLTF.

V and J are TRBV2 and TRBJ2-3; unclear D gene. Germline V lookup: CDR1 SNHLY, CDR2 FYNNEI. This CDR3 contains 11 residues. Trimming took 8 bases from V and 1 from J, leaving 4 bases between them. For the CDR3, the DNA is TGTGCCAGCGCGGGCACAGATACGCAGTATTTT. Protein: CASAGTDTQYF.

V gene TRBV28 combines with J gene TRBJ1-1, with 7 positions matching TRBD1. With 8 bases clipped from V and 11 bases from J, the junction kept 14 bases outside the gene matches. CDR3 length: 13 residues. CDR1 MDHEN and CDR2 SYDVKM come from the germline V gene. The DNA of the CDR3 is TGTGCCAGCCGGGACAGTTTTTTGTGGGGGGCTTTCTTT. Translating it yields CASRDSFLWGAFF.